This T cell receptor (beta chain) comes out of a study of CD8 T cells in Susac syndrome. Findings of the study overall: It was acknowledged by the study that relatively few individuals were included in its TCR sequencing and HLA analysis.

Random hexamers served to reverse transcribe about 0.5 to 1 ug RNA. Amplification of TCR beta CDR3 was carried out by immunoSEQ multiplex PCR, which covered 54 Vbeta and 13 Jbeta segments. TCRdb passed the immunoSEQ multiplex PCR reads through MiXCR, listing each CDR3 protein once. The sample holds around 150,000 distinct CDR3 sequences, approximately 95% seen once. Germline V gene sequence: CDR1 SGHTA, CDR2 FQGNSA. Trimming pared 8 bases from V and 6 bases from J, leaving 9 bases between. The CDR3 length is 11 residues. Comment on this clonotype: Its antigen is as yet unknown.

Input material: CD4+ T cells from PBMCs. The clonotype was recovered from a human donor with multiple sclerosis. This sequence joins TRBV7-2 and TRBJ2-3; D might be TRBD2 (5 bases). CDR3 nucleotides: TGTGCCAGCGTCGCGGGTGATACGCAGTATTTT. Translation: CASVAGDTQYF.